Listed here is a single T cell receptor beta chain. In this sample, this clonotype turned up many times. Its specific antigen is unknown. At one end the junction does not follow the germline gene, possibly because of a read error. The sequencing machine was an Illumina HiSeq 1500. The public reads were quality trimmed at Q25 with fastp and then assembled into clones with MiXCR by TCRdb, keeping productive beta chains. Rows are combined by CDR3 protein, so each entry shows the most common genes and DNA. The sample table shows some 130,000 distinct CDR3 sequences, and about 10% are seen once. Over 9.5% of the sample is taken by the ten largest. This entry belongs to a study of T cell repertoires in cytomegalovirus infection (dated by TCRdb to between 2019 and 2020). For the wider study: The HLA type of each donor mattered for the analysis, because public TCR beta signatures pointed to carriage of CMV infection along with the matching HLA type.

General conclusions and limits of the study: In both this cohort and an independent cohort of a few hundred donors, the cumulative frequency of public TCR beta family members distinguished carriers of CMV infection plus the relevant HLA type. The ex vivo response was dominated by HLA-C-restricted CMV-specific TCR beta clonotypes, which also provided the single most frequent clonotype in two of eight donors.

Including cysteine and phenylalanine, the CDR3 has 14 amino acids. Only the CDR3 DNA is retained, 42 bases long and in frame from the first base. CDR1 and CDR2 were assigned from the germline V gene as MDHEN and SYDVKM. The sample comprised PBMCs. The clonotype comes from a human donor in good health (CMV status not recorded). Some clones in this sample may be carry-over from other donors' samples. The chain links TRBV28 with TRBJ2-1; 10 central bases correspond to TRBD2. The CDR3 amino acid sequence is: CASSFSTRTSGPIF. The sequenced DNA is TGTGCCAGCAGTTTCTCGACCCGGACTAGCGGACCAATCTTC.